This T cell receptor (beta chain) was profiled in a study of blood T cell repertoires in COVID-19. Overall study context: COVID-19 samples collected from the United States, Italy and Spain covered acute and convalescent phases. T cells, B-cell-depleted T cells, or PBMCs supplied cDNA or gDNA.

The CDR3 totals 13 residues. V was clipped by 10 bases and J by 3 bases; unmatched bases: 4. This clone came up once. How the authors handled the data: Amplifying reference gene primers gave estimates of nucleated cell counts. TCRdb's copy holds only in-frame clones and misses some; the assay was immunoSEQ multiplex PCR. For V, J and clone size, that table is used; D and trimming come from the DNA. The sample yields 200,000 to 250,000 clones, about 85% seen once. This receptor was identified in a man aged 45-65 years who had recovered from COVID-19. The sample taken for sequencing was peripheral blood. V usage is TRBV12-3 or TRBV12-4 and J usage is TRBJ2-7, with 12 nucleotides matching TRBD2. The CDR3: CATGTSGYYEQYF. For the CDR3, the DNA is TGTGCCACCGGGACTAGCGGGTACTACGAGCAGTACTTC.